The clone carrying this T cell receptor beta chain occurred once. Libraries were prepared by immunoSEQ multiplex PCR; TCRdb keeps only in-frame clonotypes and omits some of them. Altogether 15,000 to 20,000 clones are present, almost 85% being singletons, with the ten largest covering 18%. The data belong to a study of T cell changes during pregnancy in multiple sclerosis. The CDR3 has 17 amino acids. Germline-derived CDR1 and CDR2 are MGHDK and SYGVNS. Trimming at V came to 3 bases and at J to 7 bases, leaving 13 bases not matched to a gene. The source material was CD8+ T cells from peripheral blood mononuclear cells, sampled in the third trimester of pregnancy. The rearrangement uses TRBV25-1 and TRBJ1-4; 8 bases are a match to TRBD1. The TCR sequence derives from a female donor in good health, enrolled as a control in a pregnancy study. The CDR3 is CASSDLKGGQAFEKLFF. The CDR3 DNA reads TGTGCCAGCAGTGACCTAAAGGGGGGACAGGCCTTTGAAAAACTGTTTTTT.